Listed below are T cell receptor beta chains from one sample, sequenced in a study of T cells expressing NK-cell markers. From its re-call of the 5' RACE reads, TCRdb lists each CDR3 protein once, without DNA. Its listing shows approximately 550,000 distinct CDR3 sequences. The sequenced sample was blood T cells: a sorted CD56 or NKG2C T cell subset, CD4+ or CD8+ T cells, or bulk PBMC T cells (not recorded which). All receptors derive from a man aged 18-30 years in good health. CDR3s include the opening cysteine and the closing phenylalanine or tryptophan.

V gene	J gene	CDR3 protein
TRBV11-1	TRBJ2-4	CASSLPGQGAKNIQYF
TRBV11-1	TRBJ2-3	CASSFFRTSRDNPHTQYF
TRBV20-1	TRBJ2-1	CSAWDPQRADNEQFF
TRBV20-1	TRBJ2-5	CSASPGTPRETQYF
TRBV11-2	TRBJ2-2	CASSLEGGRTNTGELFF
TRBV11-2	TRBJ2-1	CASSLGWEGSTNEQFF
TRBV20-1	TRBJ2-3	CSARDGTTSYTDTQYF
TRBV5-6	TRBJ2-1	CASSFGTLLSYNEQFF
TRBV18	TRBJ2-7	CASSPLAVYEQYF
TRBV6-2/TRBV6-3	TRBJ2-3	CASSYSGLAGEVDTQYF
TRBV6-1	TRBJ2-6	CASKALVSSGANVLTF
TRBV6-5	TRBJ2-3	CASSFGGRSTDTQYF
TRBV10-2	TRBJ1-2	CASMDRRNYGYTF
TRBV29-1	TRBJ2-1	CSVVDADYNEQFF
TRBV19	TRBJ2-1	CASSYPPGPRDNEQFF
TRBV11-2	TRBJ2-3	CASRTIGGSGSDTQYF
TRBV28	TRBJ1-1	CASGPPGGVTEAFF
TRBV20-1	TRBJ2-2	CSASPGTSGNTGELFF
TRBV12-3/TRBV12-4	TRBJ1-2	CAIRRQGDYGYTF
TRBV10-2	TRBJ1-5	CASTDHGVSNQPQHF
TRBV12-3/TRBV12-4	TRBJ1-1	CASRQGGTEAFF
TRBV12-3/TRBV12-4	TRBJ1-5	CASSMDRSNQPQHF
TRBV20-1	TRBJ2-5	CSARDLGQRETQYF
TRBV9	TRBJ2-1	CASSSRPGLADLYNEQFF
TRBV19	TRBJ2-7	CASRTGQGEYEQYF
TRBV20-1	TRBJ1-2	CSAPPPGRTHGYTF
TRBV3-1	TRBJ2-3	CASSPRPSTGDGADTQYF